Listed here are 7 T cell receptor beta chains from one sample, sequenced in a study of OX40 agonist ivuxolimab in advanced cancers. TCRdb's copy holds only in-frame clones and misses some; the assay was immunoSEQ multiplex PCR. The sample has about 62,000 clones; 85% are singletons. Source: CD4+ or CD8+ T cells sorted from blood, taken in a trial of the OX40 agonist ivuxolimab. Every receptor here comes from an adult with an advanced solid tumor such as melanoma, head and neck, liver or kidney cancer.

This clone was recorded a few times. The CDR3 region is CASSDRPSGPQETQYF. The CDR3 DNA is TGCGCCAGCAGCGATAGACCTAGCGGGCCTCAAGAGACCCAGTACTTC. The V gene is TRBV5-1, the J gene TRBJ2-5; TRBD2 aligns across 8 bases. The germline CDR1 and CDR2 sequences are SGHRS and YFSETQ. Losses at the gene ends were 4 bases for V and 2 bases for J; bases not matched to a gene: 10. The CDR3 sequence is 16 residues long.

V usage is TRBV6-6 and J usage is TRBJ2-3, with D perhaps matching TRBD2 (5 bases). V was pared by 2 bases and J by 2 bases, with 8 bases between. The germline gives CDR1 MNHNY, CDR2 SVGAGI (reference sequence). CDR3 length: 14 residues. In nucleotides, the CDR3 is TGTGCCAGCAGTTACGGCGGGTACACAGATACGCAGTATTTT. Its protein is CASSYGGYTDTQYF.

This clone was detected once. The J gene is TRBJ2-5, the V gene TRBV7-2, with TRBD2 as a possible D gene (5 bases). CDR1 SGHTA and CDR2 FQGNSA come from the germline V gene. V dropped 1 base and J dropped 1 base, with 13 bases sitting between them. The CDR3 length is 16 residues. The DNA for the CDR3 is TGTGCCAGCAGCTTAGATCTGGTGGGAGCCCAAGAGACCCAGTACTTC. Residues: CASSLDLVGAQETQYF.

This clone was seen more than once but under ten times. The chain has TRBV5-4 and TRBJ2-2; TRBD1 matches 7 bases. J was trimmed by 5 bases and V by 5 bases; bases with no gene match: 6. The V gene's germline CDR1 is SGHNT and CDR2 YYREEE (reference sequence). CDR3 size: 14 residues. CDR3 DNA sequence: TGTGCCAGCAGGCTTCCAGGGGGTACCGGGGAGCTGTTTTTT. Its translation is CASRLPGGTGELFF. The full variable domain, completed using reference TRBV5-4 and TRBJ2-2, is ETGVTQSPTHLIKTRGQQVTLRCSSQSGHNTVSWYQQALGQGPQFIFQYYREEENGRGNFPPRFSGLQFPNYSSELNVNALELDDSALYLCASRLPGGTGELFFGEGSRLTVL.

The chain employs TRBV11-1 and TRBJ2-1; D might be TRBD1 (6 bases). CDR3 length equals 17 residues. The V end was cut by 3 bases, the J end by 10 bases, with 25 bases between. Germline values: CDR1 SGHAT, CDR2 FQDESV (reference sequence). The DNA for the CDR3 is TGTGCCAGCAGCTTCATGACATACAGGGCATCCCATGAAGAGCAGTTCTTC. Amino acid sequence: CASSFMTYRASHEEQFF.

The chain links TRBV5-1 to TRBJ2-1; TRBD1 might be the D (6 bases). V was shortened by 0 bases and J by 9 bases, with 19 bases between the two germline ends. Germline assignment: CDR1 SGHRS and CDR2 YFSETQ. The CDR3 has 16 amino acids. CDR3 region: CASSLAESITGSEQFF. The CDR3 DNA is TGCGCCAGCAGCTTGGCGGAGAGTATCACAGGGAGTGAGCAGTTCTTC.

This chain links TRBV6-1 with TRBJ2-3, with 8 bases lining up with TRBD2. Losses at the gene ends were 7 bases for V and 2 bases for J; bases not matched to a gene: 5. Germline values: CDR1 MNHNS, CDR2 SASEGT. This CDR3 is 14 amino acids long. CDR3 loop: CASKLAEFTDTQYF. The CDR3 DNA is TGTGCCAGCAAACTAGCGGAGTTCACAGATACGCAGTATTTT.